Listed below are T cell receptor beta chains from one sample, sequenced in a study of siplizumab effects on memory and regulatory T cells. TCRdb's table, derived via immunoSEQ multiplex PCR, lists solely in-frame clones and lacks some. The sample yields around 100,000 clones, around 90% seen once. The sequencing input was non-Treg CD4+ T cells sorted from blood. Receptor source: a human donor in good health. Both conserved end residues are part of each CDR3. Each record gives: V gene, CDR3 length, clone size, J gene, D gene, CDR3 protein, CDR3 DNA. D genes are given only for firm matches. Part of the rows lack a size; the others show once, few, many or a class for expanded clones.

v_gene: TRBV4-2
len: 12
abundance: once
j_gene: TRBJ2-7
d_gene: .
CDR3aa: CASSQDTYEQYF
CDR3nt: TGTGCCAGCAGCCAAGATACTTACGAGCAGTACTTC

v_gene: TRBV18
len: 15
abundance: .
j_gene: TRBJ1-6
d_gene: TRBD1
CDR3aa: CASSPRDRQNSPLHF
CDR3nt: TGTGCCAGCTCACCTAGGGACAGACAAAATTCACCCCTCCACTTT

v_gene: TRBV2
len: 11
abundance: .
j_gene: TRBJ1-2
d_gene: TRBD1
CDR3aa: CASSIDRVYTF
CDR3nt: TGTGCCAGCAGTATAGACAGGGTCTACACCTTC

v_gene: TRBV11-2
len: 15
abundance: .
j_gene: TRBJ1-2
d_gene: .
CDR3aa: CASSLGPDRGYGYTF
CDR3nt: TGTGCCAGCAGCTTAGGACCGGACAGAGGCTATGGCTACACCTTC

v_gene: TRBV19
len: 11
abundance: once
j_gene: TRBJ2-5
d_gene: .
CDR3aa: CASSFQETQYF
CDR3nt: TGTGCCAGTAGTTTCCAAGAGACCCAGTACTTC

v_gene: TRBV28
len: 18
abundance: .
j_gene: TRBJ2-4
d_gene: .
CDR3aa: CASSFRGRASGAKNIQYF
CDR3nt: TGTGCCAGCAGTTTTAGGGGGAGGGCTTCAGGGGCCAAAAACATTCAGTACTTC

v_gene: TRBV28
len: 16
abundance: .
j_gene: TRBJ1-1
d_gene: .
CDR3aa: CASTSSWGQLITEAFF
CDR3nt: TGTGCCAGCACCTCTTCTTGGGGGCAGCTAATTACTGAAGCTTTCTTT

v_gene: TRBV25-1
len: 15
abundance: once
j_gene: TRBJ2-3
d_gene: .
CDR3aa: CAPTPRALGTDTQYF
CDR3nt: TGTGCCCCCACCCCCAGGGCCCTCGGCACAGATACGCAGTATTTT

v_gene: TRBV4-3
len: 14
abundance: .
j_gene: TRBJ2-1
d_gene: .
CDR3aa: CASSQVRRGVEQFF
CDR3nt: TGCGCCAGCAGCCAAGTTAGGAGGGGGGTCGAGCAGTTCTTC

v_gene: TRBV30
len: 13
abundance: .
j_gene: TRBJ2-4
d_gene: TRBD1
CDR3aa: CAWSRDSFDIQYF
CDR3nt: TGTGCCTGGAGCCGGGACAGTTTCGACATTCAGTACTTC

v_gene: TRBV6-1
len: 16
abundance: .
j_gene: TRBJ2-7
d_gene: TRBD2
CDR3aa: CASSEISGTRGYEQYF
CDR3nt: TGTGCCAGCAGTGAAATAAGTGGGACTAGGGGCTACGAGCAGTACTTC

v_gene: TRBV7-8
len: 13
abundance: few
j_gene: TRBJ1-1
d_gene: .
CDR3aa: CASSSTGNTEAFF
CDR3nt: TGTGCCAGCAGCTCTACAGGGAACACTGAAGCTTTCTTT

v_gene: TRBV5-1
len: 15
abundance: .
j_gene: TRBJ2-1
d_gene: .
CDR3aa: CASSLGLPTHNEQFF
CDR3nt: TGCGCCAGCAGCTTGGGTTTACCCACGCACAATGAGCAGTTCTTC

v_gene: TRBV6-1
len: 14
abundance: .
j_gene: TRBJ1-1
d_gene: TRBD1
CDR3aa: CASSRRQGTAEAFF
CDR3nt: TGTGCCAGCAGCCGACGACAGGGGACGGCTGAAGCTTTCTTT

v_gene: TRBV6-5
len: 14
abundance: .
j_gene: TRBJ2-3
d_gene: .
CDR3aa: CASRPMVSTDTQYF
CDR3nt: TGTGCCAGCAGGCCCATGGTTAGCACAGATACGCAGTATTTT

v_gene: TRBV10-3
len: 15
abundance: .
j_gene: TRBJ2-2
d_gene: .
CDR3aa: CAISESMGNTGELFF
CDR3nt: TGTGCCATCAGTGAGTCGATGGGCAACACCGGGGAGCTGTTTTTT

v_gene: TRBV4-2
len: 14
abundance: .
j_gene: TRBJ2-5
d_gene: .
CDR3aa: CASSQGRTGETQYF
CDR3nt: TGTGCCAGCAGCCAAGGCAGGACCGGGGAGACCCAGTACTTC

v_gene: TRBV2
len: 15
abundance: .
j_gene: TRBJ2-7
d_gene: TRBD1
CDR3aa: CASSDVGTGTYEQYF
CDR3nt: TGTGCCAGCAGTGATGTTGGGACAGGGACCTACGAGCAGTACTTC

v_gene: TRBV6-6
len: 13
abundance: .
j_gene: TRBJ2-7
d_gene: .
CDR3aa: CASSRGIIYEQYF
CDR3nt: TGTGCCAGCAGCCGGGGGATTATTTACGAGCAGTACTTC

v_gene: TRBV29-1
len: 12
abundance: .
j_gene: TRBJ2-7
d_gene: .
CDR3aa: CSAGGHSYEQYF
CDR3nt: TGCAGCGCTGGGGGGCACTCCTACGAGCAGTACTTC